These T cell receptor beta chains were read from a single sample in a study of PD-L1 blockade in urothelial cancer. Data came from immunoSEQ multiplex PCR; TCRdb stores just in-frame clones and leaves some out. The data hold approximately 80,000 clones, with 82% observed a single time. Sequencing used PBMCs, obtained around atezolizumab (anti-PD-L1) treatment. These receptors were taken from an older man with urothelial cancer. The CDR3 runs from the conserved cysteine through the conserved F or W. A D gene is named only where the DNA matches it firmly. For some rows the clone size is stated as once, few or many, or as a class when expanded; others skip it.

J: TRBJ1-2; D: TRBD1; size: -; V: TRBV5-1; length: 14; DNA: TGCGCCAGCACCCCGGGACAGGGGGCGAATGGCTACACCTTC; CDR3: CASTPGQGANGYTF
J: TRBJ2-4; D: -; size: once; V: TRBV19; length: 15; DNA: TGTGCCAGTAGTATTCGGCGTGGCAGGGAAGGCATTCAGTACTTC; CDR3: CASSIRRGREGIQYF
J: TRBJ2-5; D: -; size: -; V: TRBV7-3; length: 13; DNA: TGTGCCAGCAGCCCCGACGGGGAAGAGACCCAGTACTTC; CDR3: CASSPDGEETQYF
J: TRBJ1-6; D: -; size: -; V: TRBV11-1; length: 17; DNA: TGTGCCAGCAGCTTATTGGCAGGGGACCTCATCAATTCACCCCTCCACTTT; CDR3: CASSLLAGDLINSPLHF
J: TRBJ2-5; D: TRBD1; size: few; V: TRBV7-8; length: 16; DNA: TGTGCCAGCAGCTTAGCCAACAGGGGGTCAAGGGAGACCCAGTACTTC; CDR3: CASSLANRGSRETQYF
J: TRBJ1-1; D: TRBD1; size: -; V: TRBV4-2; length: 13; DNA: TGTGCCAGCAAGACAGGGATGAACACTGAAGCTTTCTTT; CDR3: CASKTGMNTEAFF
J: TRBJ1-6; D: TRBD1; size: -; V: TRBV6-5; length: 15; DNA: TGTGCCAGCAGTACGGGACAGGGGCATAATTCACCCCTCCACTTT; CDR3: CASSTGQGHNSPLHF
J: TRBJ2-7; D: -; size: -; V: TRBV7-4; length: 14; DNA: TGTGCCAGCAGCGCCGGGGGTACAGCCTACGAGCAGTACTTC; CDR3: CASSAGGTAYEQYF
J: TRBJ2-2; D: -; size: -; V: TRBV5-1; length: 15; DNA: TGCGCCAGCAGCTTAGATACAGGGCTCACCGGGGAGCTGTTTTTT; CDR3: CASSLDTGLTGELFF
J: TRBJ2-1; D: TRBD2; size: -; V: TRBV4-2; length: 20; DNA: TGTGCCAGCAGCCGCCTCCCCGGGGTAGCGGGGGGACCCTCCTACAATGAGCAGTTCTTC; CDR3: CASSRLPGVAGGPSYNEQFF